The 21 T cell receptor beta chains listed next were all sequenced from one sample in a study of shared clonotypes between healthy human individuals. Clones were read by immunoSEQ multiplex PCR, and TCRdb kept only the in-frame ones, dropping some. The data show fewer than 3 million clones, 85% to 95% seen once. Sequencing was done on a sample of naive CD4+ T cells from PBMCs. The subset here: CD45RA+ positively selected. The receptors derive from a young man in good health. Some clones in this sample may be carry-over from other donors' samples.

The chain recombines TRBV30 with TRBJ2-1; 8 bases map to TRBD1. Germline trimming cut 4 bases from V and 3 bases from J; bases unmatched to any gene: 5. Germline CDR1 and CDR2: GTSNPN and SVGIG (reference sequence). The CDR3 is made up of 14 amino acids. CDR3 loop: CAWNRGYGYNEQFF. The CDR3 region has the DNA TGTGCCTGGAACAGGGGGTACGGCTACAATGAGCAGTTCTTC.

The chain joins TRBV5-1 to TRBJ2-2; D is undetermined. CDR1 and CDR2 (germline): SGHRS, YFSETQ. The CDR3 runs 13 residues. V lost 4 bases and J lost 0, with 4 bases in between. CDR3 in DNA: TGCGCCAGCAGCCCCTCGAACACCGGGGAGCTGTTTTTT. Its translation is CASSPSNTGELFF. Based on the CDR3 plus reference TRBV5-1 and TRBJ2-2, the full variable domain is KAGVTQTPRYLIKTRGQQVTLSCSPISGHRSVSWYQQTPGQGLQFLFEYFSETQRNKGNFPGRFSGRQFSNSRSEMNVSTLELGDSALYLCASSPSNTGELFFGEGSRLTVL.

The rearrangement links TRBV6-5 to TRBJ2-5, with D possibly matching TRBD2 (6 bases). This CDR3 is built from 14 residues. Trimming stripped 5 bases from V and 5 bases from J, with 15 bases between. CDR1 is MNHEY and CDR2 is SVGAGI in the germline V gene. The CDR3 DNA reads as TGTGCCAGCAGTAGACGGGGGACTTGGGAGACCCAGTACTTC. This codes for CASSRRGTWETQYF.

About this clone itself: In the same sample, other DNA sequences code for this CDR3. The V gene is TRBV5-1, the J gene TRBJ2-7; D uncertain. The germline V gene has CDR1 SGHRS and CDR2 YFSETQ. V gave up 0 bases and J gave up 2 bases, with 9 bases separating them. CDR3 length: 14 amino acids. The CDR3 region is CASSLGDEAYEQYF. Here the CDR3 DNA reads TGCGCCAGCAGCTTGGGTGATGAAGCCTACGAGCAGTACTTC.

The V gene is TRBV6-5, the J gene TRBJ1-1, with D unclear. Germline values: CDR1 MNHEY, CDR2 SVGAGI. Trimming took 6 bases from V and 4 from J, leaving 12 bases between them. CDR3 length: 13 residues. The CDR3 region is CASSQRLITEAFF. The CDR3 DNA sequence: TGTGCCAGCAGCCAACGACTGATCACTGAAGCTTTCTTT.

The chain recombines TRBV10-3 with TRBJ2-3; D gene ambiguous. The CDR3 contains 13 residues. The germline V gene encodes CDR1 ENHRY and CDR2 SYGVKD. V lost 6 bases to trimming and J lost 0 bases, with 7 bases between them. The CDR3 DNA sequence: TGTGCCATCAGCCGACCTAGCACAGATACGCAGTATTTT. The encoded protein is CAISRPSTDTQYF.

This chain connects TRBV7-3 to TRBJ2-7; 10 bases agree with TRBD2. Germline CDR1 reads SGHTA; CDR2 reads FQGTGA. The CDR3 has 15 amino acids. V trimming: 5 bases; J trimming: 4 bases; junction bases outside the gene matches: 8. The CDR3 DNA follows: TGTGCCAGCAGCGCCCAGCGGGAGGGCCGTTACGAGCAGTACTTC. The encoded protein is CASSAQREGRYEQYF.

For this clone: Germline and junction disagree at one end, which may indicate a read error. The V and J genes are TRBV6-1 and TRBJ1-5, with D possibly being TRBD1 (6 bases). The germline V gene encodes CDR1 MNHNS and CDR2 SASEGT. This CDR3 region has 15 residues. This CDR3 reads CASSEGTGYSQPQHF. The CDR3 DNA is TGTGCCAGCAGCGAAGGTACAGGGTATTCGCAGCCCCAGCATTTT.

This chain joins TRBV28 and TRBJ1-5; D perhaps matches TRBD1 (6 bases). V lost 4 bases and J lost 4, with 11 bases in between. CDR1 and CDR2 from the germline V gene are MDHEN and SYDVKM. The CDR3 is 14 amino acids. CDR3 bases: TGTGCCAGCAGTTCTACAGGGAATAATCAGCCCCAGCATTTT. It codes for CASSSTGNNQPQHF.

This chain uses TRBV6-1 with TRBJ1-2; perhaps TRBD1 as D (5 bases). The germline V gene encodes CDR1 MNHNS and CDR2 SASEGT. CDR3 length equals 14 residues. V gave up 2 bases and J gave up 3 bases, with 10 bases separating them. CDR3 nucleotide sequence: TGTGCCAGCAGTGAAACCCCAGGGCACTATGGCTACACCTTC. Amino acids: CASSETPGHYGYTF.

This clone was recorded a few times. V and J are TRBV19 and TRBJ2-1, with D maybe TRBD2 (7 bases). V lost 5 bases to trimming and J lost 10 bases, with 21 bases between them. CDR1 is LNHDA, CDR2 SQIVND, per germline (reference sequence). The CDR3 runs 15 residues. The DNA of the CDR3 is TGTGCCAGTAGTTCGAGGCGGGGGACATGGGAGGAGCAGTTCTTC. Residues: CASSSRRGTWEEQFF.

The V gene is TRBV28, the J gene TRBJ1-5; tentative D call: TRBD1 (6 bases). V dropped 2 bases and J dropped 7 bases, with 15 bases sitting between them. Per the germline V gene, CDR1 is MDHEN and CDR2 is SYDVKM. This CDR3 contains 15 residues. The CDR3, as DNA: TGTGCCAGCAGTTTAGCCACAGGGATAGGGCAGCCCCAGCATTTT. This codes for CASSLATGIGQPQHF.

The CDR3 here is CASSLFGTGKGTEAFF. In DNA, the CDR3 is TGTGCCAGCAGTTTATTCGGGACAGGGAAGGGCACTGAAGCTTTCTTT. The chain is built from TRBV27 and TRBJ1-1, with 9 bases lining up with TRBD1. J gave up 4 bases and V 1 base, and 7 bases lay outside the gene matches. CDR1 and CDR2 from the germline V gene are MNHEY and SMNVEV (reference sequence). The CDR3 is 16 amino acids.

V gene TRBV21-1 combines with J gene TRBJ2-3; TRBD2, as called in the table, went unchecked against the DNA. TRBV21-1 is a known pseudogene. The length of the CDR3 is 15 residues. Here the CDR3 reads CATNAAGNSTDTQYF. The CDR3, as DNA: TGTGCCACCAACGCGGCCGGTAACAGCACAGATACGCAGTATTTT.

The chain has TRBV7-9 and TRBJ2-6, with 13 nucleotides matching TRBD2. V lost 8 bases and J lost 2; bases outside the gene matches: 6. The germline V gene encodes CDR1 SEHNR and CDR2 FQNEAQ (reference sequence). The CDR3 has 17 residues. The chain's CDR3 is CASELGTSGTGANVLTF. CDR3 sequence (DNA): TGTGCCAGCGAGTTGGGGACTAGCGGGACTGGGGCCAACGTCCTGACTTTC. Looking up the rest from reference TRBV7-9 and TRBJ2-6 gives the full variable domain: DTGVSQNPRHKITKRGQNVTFRCDPISEHNRLYWYRQTLGQGPEFLTYFQNEAQLEKSRLLSDRFSAERPKGSFSTLEIQRTEQGDSAMYLCASELGTSGTGANVLTFGAGSRLTVL.

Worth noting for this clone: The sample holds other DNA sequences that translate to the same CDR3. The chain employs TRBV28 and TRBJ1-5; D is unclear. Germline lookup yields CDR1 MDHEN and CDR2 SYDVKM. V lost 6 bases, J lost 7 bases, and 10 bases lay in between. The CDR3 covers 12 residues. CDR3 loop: CASSPPGQPQHF. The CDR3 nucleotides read TGTGCCAGCAGCCCGCCGGGACAGCCCCAGCATTTT.

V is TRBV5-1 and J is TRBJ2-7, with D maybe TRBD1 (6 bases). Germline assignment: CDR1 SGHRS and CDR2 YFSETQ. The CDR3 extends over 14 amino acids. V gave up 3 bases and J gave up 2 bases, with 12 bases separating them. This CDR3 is CASSSGEGAYEQYF. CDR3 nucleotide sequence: TGCGCCAGCAGCTCCGGTGAGGGGGCCTACGAGCAGTACTTC.

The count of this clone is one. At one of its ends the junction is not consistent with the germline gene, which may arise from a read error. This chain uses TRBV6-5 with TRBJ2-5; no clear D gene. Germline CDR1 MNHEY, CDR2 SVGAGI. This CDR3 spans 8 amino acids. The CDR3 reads CHEETQYF. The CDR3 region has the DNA TGCCACGAAGAGACCCAGTACTTC.

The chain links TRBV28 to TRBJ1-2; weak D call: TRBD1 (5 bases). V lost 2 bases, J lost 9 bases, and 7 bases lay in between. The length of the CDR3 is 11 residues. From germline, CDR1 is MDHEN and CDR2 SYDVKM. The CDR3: CASSLRDRYTF. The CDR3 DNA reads TGTGCCAGCAGTTTACGGGACCGCTACACCTTC.

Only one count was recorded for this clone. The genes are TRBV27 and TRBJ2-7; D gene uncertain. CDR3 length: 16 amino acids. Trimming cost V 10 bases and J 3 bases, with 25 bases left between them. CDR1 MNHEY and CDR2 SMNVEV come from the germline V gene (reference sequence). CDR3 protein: CATARVVPAGVYEQYF. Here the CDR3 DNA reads TGTGCCACCGCCCGGGTGGTTCCGGCCGGAGTCTACGAGCAGTACTTC.

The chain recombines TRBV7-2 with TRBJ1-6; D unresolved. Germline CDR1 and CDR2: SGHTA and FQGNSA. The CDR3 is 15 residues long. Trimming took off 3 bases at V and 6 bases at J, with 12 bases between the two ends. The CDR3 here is CASSLAVKLNSPLHF. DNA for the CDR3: TGTGCCAGCAGCTTGGCAGTCAAACTTAATTCACCCCTCCACTTT.